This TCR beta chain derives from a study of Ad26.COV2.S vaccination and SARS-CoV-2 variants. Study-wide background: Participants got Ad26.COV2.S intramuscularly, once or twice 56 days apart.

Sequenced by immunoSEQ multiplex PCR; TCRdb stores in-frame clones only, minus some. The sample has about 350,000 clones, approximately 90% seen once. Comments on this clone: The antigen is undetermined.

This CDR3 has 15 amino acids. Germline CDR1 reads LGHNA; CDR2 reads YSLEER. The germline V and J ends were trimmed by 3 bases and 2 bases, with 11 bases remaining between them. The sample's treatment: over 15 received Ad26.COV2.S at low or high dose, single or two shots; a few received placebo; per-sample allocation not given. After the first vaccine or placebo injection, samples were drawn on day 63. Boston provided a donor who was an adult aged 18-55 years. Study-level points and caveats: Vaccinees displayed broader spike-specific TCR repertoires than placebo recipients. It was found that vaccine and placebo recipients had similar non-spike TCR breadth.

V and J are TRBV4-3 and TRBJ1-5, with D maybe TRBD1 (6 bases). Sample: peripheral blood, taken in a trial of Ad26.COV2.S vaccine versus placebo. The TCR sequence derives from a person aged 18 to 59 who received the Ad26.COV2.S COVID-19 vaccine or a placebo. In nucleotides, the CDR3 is TGCGCCAGCAGCCAGACGTACAGGGGCAATCAGCCCCAGCATTTT. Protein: CASSQTYRGNQPQHF.